The 14 T cell receptor beta chains below all came from one sample that was sequenced in a study of blood T cell repertoires in COVID-19. The data were produced by immunoSEQ multiplex PCR, yet TCRdb's version contains in-frame clones alone and is incomplete. The profile shows 200,000 to 300,000 clones, just under 85% of them singletons. Sequencing input: peripheral blood. These TCRs come from a man in his fifties with acute or convalescent COVID-19.

The chain recombines TRBV11-2 with TRBJ2-1; TRBD2 agrees at 11 bases. CDR1 SGHAT and CDR2 FQNNGV come from the germline V gene. The CDR3 spans 16 residues. J was trimmed by 4 bases and V by 4 bases; bases with no gene match: 6. The CDR3 DNA is TGTGCCAGCAGCTCCTCCGGGACTAGCGGTTACAATGAGCAGTTCTTC. Translation: CASSSSGTSGYNEQFF.

CDR3 amino acids: CASKRGQESYEQYF. The DNA for the CDR3 is TGTGCCAGCAAAAGGGGACAGGAATCCTACGAGCAGTACTTC. This chain joins TRBV6-5 and TRBJ2-7, with 8 bases fitting TRBD1. V was pared by 7 bases and J by 1 base, with 6 bases of the junction left unmatched. The germline gives CDR1 MNHEY, CDR2 SVGAGI. The CDR3 consists of 14 residues.

CDR3: CASSPPGTGGTYGYTF. The CDR3, as DNA: TGTGCCAGCTCCCCCCCCGGGACAGGGGGGACCTATGGCTACACCTTC. V is TRBV18 and J is TRBJ1-2; TRBD1 agrees at 11 bases. J was trimmed by 4 bases and V by 6 bases; bases with no gene match: 10. CDR1 and CDR2 (germline): KGHSH, LQKENI. The CDR3 runs 16 residues.

This sequence joins TRBV9 and TRBJ2-5; D might be TRBD2 (5 bases). The V gene's germline CDR1 is SGDLS and CDR2 YYNGEE. The V end was cut by 0 bases, the J end by 5 bases, with 8 bases between. The CDR3 loop spans 13 amino acids. The CDR3 is CASSVGPGETQYF. CDR3 DNA sequence: TGTGCCAGCAGCGTAGGGCCGGGGGAGACCCAGTACTTC.

The chain recombines TRBV2 with TRBJ2-1, with 7 bases lining up with TRBD2. CDR1 and CDR2 (germline): SNHLY, FYNNEI. With 7 bases clipped from V and 2 bases from J, the junction kept 17 bases outside the gene matches. The CDR3 has 18 amino acids. CDR3 amino acids: CASIGRGAARKPYNEQFF. The CDR3 coding sequence is TGTGCCAGCATAGGGAGGGGTGCCGCGAGAAAACCCTACAATGAGCAGTTCTTC. The full variable domain, in which reference TRBV2 and TRBJ2-1 provide the parts outside the CDR3, is EPEVTQTPSHQVTQMGQEVILRCVPISNHLYFYWYRQILGQKVEFLVSFYNNEISEKSEIFDDQFSVERPDGSNFTLKIRSTKLEDSAMYFCASIGRGAARKPYNEQFFGPGTRLTVL.

The CDR3 here is CSALDSYEQYF. The DNA of the CDR3 is TGCAGTGCCCTAGACAGCTACGAGCAGTACTTC. V is TRBV20-1 and J is TRBJ2-7, with D perhaps matching TRBD1 (5 bases). The germline CDR1 and CDR2 sequences are DFQATT and SNEGSKA (reference sequence). V was pared by 6 bases and J by 3 bases, with 9 bases between. The CDR3 has 11 residues.

The chain has TRBV6-2 or TRBV6-3 and TRBJ2-7; the match to TRBD2 covers 10 bases. Germline CDR1 and CDR2: MNHEY and SVGEGT. The CDR3 has 16 residues. The V gene end was trimmed by 3 bases and the J gene end by 3 bases; junction bases not matched to a gene: 8. CDR3 sequence reads: CASSYKAASGSYEQYF. The CDR3 region has the DNA TGTGCCAGCAGTTATAAGGCGGCTAGCGGGAGCTACGAGCAGTACTTC.

The V and J genes are TRBV6-1 and TRBJ2-7; possible D gene TRBD2, 6 bases. V dropped 6 bases and J dropped 0 bases, with 15 bases sitting between them. CDR1 and CDR2 from the germline V gene are MNHNS and SASEGT. This CDR3 is built from 15 residues. The CDR3 coding sequence is TGTGCCAGCAGCCGACGTGGGGGGAGCTCCTACGAGCAGTACTTC. The encoded protein is CASSRRGGSSYEQYF.

This clone was detected only once. This rearrangement joins TRBV9 to TRBJ2-2, with TRBD2 identical over 10 bases. The CDR3 runs to 16 residues. CDR1 and CDR2 (germline): SGDLS, YYNGEE. With 4 bases clipped from V and 0 bases from J, the junction kept 3 bases outside the gene matches. The CDR3 sequence: CASSLSGGANTGELFF. CDR3 DNA: TGTGCCAGCAGCTTAAGCGGGGGGGCGAACACCGGGGAGCTGTTTTTT.

V gene TRBV7-9 combines with J gene TRBJ1-1, with D maybe TRBD1 (5 bases). Germline lookup yields CDR1 SEHNR and CDR2 FQNEAQ (reference sequence). V was trimmed by 5 bases and J by 3 bases, leaving 13 bases between them. The CDR3 consists of 14 residues. CDR3 sequence: CASSPVSGDTEAFF. CDR3 coding DNA: TGTGCCAGCAGCCCCGTTTCGGGGGACACTGAAGCTTTCTTT.

The chain is built from TRBV9 and TRBJ2-7; D is uncertain. This CDR3 has 14 amino acids. V lost 4 bases to trimming and J lost 0 bases, with 11 bases between them. Looked up from germline, CDR1 is SGDLS and CDR2 is YYNGEE. The CDR3 spells CASSITQASYEQYF. CDR3 bases: TGTGCCAGCAGCATAACCCAGGCCTCCTACGAGCAGTACTTC.

This rearrangement joins TRBV25-1 to TRBJ1-1; D gene uncertain. This CDR3 is 14 amino acids long. Trimming removed 5 bases at V and 0 bases at J, with 10 bases between. Germline V lookup: CDR1 MGHDK, CDR2 SYGVNS. The CDR3 sequence is CASSRQNLNTEAFF. In DNA, the CDR3 is TGTGCCAGCAGTCGCCAGAATTTGAACACTGAAGCTTTCTTT.

The J gene is TRBJ1-4, the V gene TRBV6-1; D may be TRBD1 (6 bases). The CDR3 has 15 amino acids. Germline CDR1 reads MNHNS; CDR2 reads SASEGT. V lost 1 base to trimming and J lost 7 bases, with 13 bases between them. The CDR3 sequence is CASSEVRGGGEKLFF. CDR3 coding DNA: TGTGCCAGCAGTGAAGTCCGAGGGGGGGGTGAAAAACTGTTTTTT.

The chain couples TRBV6-5 to TRBJ2-3, with 11 bases that match TRBD2. CDR1 and CDR2 from the germline V gene are MNHEY and SVGAGI. V shed 11 bases, J shed 6 bases, and the junction held 7 bases outside the gene matches. CDR3 size: 13 residues. The DNA for the CDR3 is TGTGCCGGAAGACTAGCGGGGATGGATACGCAGTATTTT. Its translation: CAGRLAGMDTQYF.